This T cell receptor (beta chain) was identified in a study of blood T cell repertoires in COVID-19 (TCRdb year 2020). General notes on the study: Samples from collaborators originated in the United States, Italy and Spain and spanned both the acute and convalescent phases of COVID-19. Where available, HLA class I and class II types were taken from metadata supplied by the sample provider and were not determined by assay-based typing. Deeply sampled blood TCRbeta repertoires from subjects exposed to, actively infected with, or recovered from COVID-19 were included in the dataset. A freely available public database, intended as a resource for researchers studying the immune response to SARS-CoV-2, is where the repertoires were released. The material from the prospective study consisted of cDNA or gDNA derived from T cells, B-cell-depleted T cells, or PBMCs. Nearly every sample came with metadata listing a de-identified subject ID, COVID-19 status, age in years and sex. The samples were drawn from two sources: the first 160 participants of the ongoing ImmuneRACE study, and over 1,000 subjects contributed by 6 global collaborators.

As regards this clone: Its antigen is currently not known. No much larger clone is present one base from it, and per-base qualities are unavailable.

At one collaborating source in Seattle, patients were enrolled during active infection and were followed longitudinally through the course of disease. Each collaborating institution followed its own protocols to collect whole blood in K2EDTA tubes. For TCRbeta analysis, collaborators shipped samples as frozen whole blood, isolated PBMCs, or DNA extracted from either of those sample types. TCRbeta CDR3 regions were amplified from genomic DNA by means of the immunoSEQ Assay, a bias-controlled multiplex PCR. In the authors' own workflow: The number of nucleated cells in each sample was estimated from the amplification of reference gene primers within the assay. To quantify the absolute abundance of each unique TCRbeta CDR3 rearrangement, sequence reads were collapsed and filtered. For each sample, productive Simpson clonality was calculated as the square root of Simpson's diversity index over productive rearrangements. Entries here come from immuneACCESS through TCRdb and include only in-frame sequences with V and J called. Some clones fail to appear in such tables; in the studies checked, an unresolved V gene covers under half of the shortfall, and the cause of the remainder is unknown. The DNA was the basis for D and trimming; V, J and clone size are from that table. This sample holds 150,000 to 200,000 clones; over 75% were observed only once. The ten most abundant clones make up 15% to 20% of the sample.

As encoded in the germline V gene, CDR1 is SGHTA while CDR2 is FQGNSA. V is cut back by 2 bases and J by 6 bases, with 14 bases in the junction unmatched. The CDR3 contains 17 residues, cysteine and phenylalanine counted. Only the CDR3 portion is preserved as DNA: 51 bases, with reading frame beginning at the first base. Overall study outcomes, separate from this receptor: Clinical and demographic metadata were provided uncurated, with the amount varying by source and participant.

The sequence derives from a person aged 70 to 79 with COVID-19, enrolled during active disease. Sequencing was carried out using peripheral blood. The chain is encoded by TRBV7-2 joined to TRBJ2-3, with 7 bases matching TRBD2. DNA sequence: TGTGCCAGCAGCTTAAACGGGGCGGCAAGGACTAGGGATACGCAGTATTTT. This codes for CASSLNGAARTRDTQYF.